Each of the 7 T cell receptor beta chains below was sequenced from the same sample in a study of beta chain features in type 1 diabetes. Study results and limitations: Within each of all four CD4+ subsets, Type 1 diabetes patients had TCRB CDR3s that were moderately but significantly shorter.

Their antigen targets remain unknown. The investigators reverse transcribed all of the isolated RNA, so they sequenced expressed TCRB transcripts. Only in-frame clones appear in the TCRdb table, and some are missing; sequencing was by immunoSEQ multiplex PCR. The sample holds over 120,000 clones; around 13% are singletons and the top ten take about 1.3%. The specimen sequenced was central memory CD4+ T cells from blood. The receptors were sampled from a man younger than 35 with type 1 diabetes.

The chain employs TRBV28 and TRBJ1-2; D possibly corresponds to TRBD1 (5 bases). Germline-derived CDR1 and CDR2 are MDHEN and SYDVKM. The CDR3 sequence is 14 residues long. Trimming removed 8 bases from V and 4 bases from J, with 17 bases in between. DNA for the CDR3: TGTGCCAGCCGGGGACCAGGGAAAACCTATGGCTACACCTTC. It specifies CASRGPGKTYGYTF.

V gene TRBV28 combines with J gene TRBJ2-7, with a weak D call TRBD1 (5 bases). Germline lookup yields CDR1 MDHEN and CDR2 SYDVKM. V lost 7 bases and J 7 bases, leaving 17 bases between the germline ends. The CDR3 loop spans 13 amino acids. CDR3 in amino acids: CASKVRISGEQYF. The CDR3 DNA reads TGTGCCAGCAAAGTCAGAATTTCAGGGGAGCAGTACTTC.

This chain connects TRBV7-2 to TRBJ1-4; 8 nucleotides align to TRBD1. The CDR3 is 16 amino acids. Germline trimming cut 3 bases from V and 6 bases from J; bases unmatched to any gene: 9. Germline CDR1 and CDR2: SGHTA and FQGNSA. CDR3 amino acids: CASSFQGAVKDEKLFF. CDR3 nucleotide sequence: TGTGCCAGCAGCTTCCAGGGGGCGGTGAAGGATGAAAAACTGTTTTTT.

This clone was detected only once. V is TRBV5-1 and J is TRBJ1-1; 8 bases line up with TRBD1. The ends lost 0 bases at V and 12 bases at J; junction bases unmatched: 7. Germline-derived CDR1 and CDR2 are SGHRS and YFSETQ. The CDR3 has 13 residues. Written as DNA, the CDR3 is TGCGCCAGCAGCTTGGAGCAGGGGGCTTGGACTTTCTTT. This translates into CASSLEQGAWTFF.

The V call is TRBV5-8, the J call TRBJ2-5; no definite D call. Trimming took 2 bases from V and 2 from J, leaving 7 bases between them. The CDR3 contains 13 residues. Germline V lookup: CDR1 SGHTS, CDR2 YDEGEE. The CDR3 is CASSFWQQETQYF. The CDR3 DNA reads TGTGCCAGCAGCTTTTGGCAGCAAGAGACCCAGTACTTC. Full variable domain (outside the CDR3, taken from reference TRBV5-8 and TRBJ2-5): EAGVTQSPTHLIKTRGQQATLRCSPISGHTSVYWYQQALGLGLQFLLWYDEGEERNRGNFPPRFSGRQFPNYSSELNVNALELEDSALYLCASSFWQQETQYFGPGTRLLVL.

This chain links TRBV7-9 with TRBJ1-5; D is possibly TRBD1 (6 bases). Germline V gene sequence: CDR1 SEHNR, CDR2 FQNEAQ (reference sequence). This CDR3 is 15 amino acids long. V shed 4 bases and J shed 1 base, with 11 bases lying between them. The CDR3 bases are TGTGCCAGCAGCTCGGGGACACTAAGCAATCAGCCCCAGCATTTT. Protein product: CASSSGTLSNQPQHF.

The rearrangement uses TRBV6-6 and TRBJ1-3; D is unresolved. Trimming cost V 8 bases and J 1 base, with 6 bases left between them. This CDR3 is built from 12 residues. The germline gives CDR1 MNHNY, CDR2 SVGAGI (reference sequence). DNA of the CDR3: TGTGCCAGCCGTGTTTCTGGAAACACCATATATTTT. Amino acid sequence: CASRVSGNTIYF.